The 5 T cell receptor beta chains listed next were all sequenced from one sample in a study of T cells in Graves' hyperthyroidism and ophthalmopathy. Researchers amplified the TCR beta CDR3 regions from RNA transcripts. HTBI primers drove first-round RT-PCR of the TCR CDR3. TCRdb fed the multiplex PCR reads into MiXCR, producing one record per CDR3 protein. Of roughly 330,000 distinct CDR3 sequences in the sample, roughly 15% were seen once. Sequenced material: blood. These receptors came from a man between 25 and 39 years old with Graves' hyperthyroidism.

The chain couples TRBV10-3 to TRBJ2-1; D might be TRBD2 (6 bases). The V end was cut by 11 bases, the J end by 8 bases, with 16 bases between. Germline V gene data show CDR1 as ENHRY and CDR2 as SYGVKD. CDR3 length: 12 amino acids. Here the CDR3 DNA reads TGTGCCTCCGCGGGATTTAGAGATGAGCAGTTCTTC. Translated, it gives CASAGFRDEQFF.

The rearrangement links TRBV7-2 to TRBJ2-5; no definite D call. Germline CDR1 is SGHTA and CDR2 is FQGNSA. The CDR3 totals 12 residues. V lost 3 bases, J lost 4 bases, and 6 bases lay in between. The CDR3 DNA reads TGTGCCAGCAGCTTCTGGCGAGAGACCCAGTACTTC. Translated: CASSFWRETQYF.

In this sample, this clonotype turned up many times. V gene TRBV30 combines with J gene TRBJ1-2; 7 bases agree with TRBD1. CDR3 size: 14 residues. Germline lookup yields CDR1 GTSNPN and CDR2 SVGIG (reference sequence). Trimming cost V 0 bases and J 6 bases; bases outside gene matches: 7. The CDR3 DNA reads TGTGCCTGGAGTGTTAGAAGACAGGGAAATGGCTACACCTTC. It translates to CAWSVRRQGNGYTF.

This clonotype occurred many times. V is TRBV12-3 or TRBV12-4 and J is TRBJ2-1; D unresolved. V was trimmed by 3 bases and J by 7 bases, leaving 10 bases between them. The CDR3 is 13 amino acids. The CDR3 DNA is TGTGCCAGCAGTTTGTTATTAGGTAATGAGCAGTTCTTC. Translated: CASSLLLGNEQFF.

Ten or more counts support this clonotype. V is TRBV30 and J is TRBJ2-7; D may correspond to TRBD1 or TRBD2 (5 bases each). Germline-derived CDR1 and CDR2 are GTSNPN and SVGIG (reference sequence). The CDR3 length is 14 residues. V was trimmed by 3 bases and J by 3 bases, leaving 15 bases between them. CDR3 sequence: CAWSGLGVIYEQYF. The DNA of the CDR3 is TGTGCCTGGAGCGGTTTGGGGGTTATCTACGAGCAGTACTTC.